A single sample gave rise to the 25 T cell receptor beta chains below, sequenced in a study of blood T cell repertoires in COVID-19. Generated by immunoSEQ multiplex PCR, the TCRdb table keeps only in-frame clones and is missing some. The table lists roughly 95,000 clones, around 80% of them singletons, with about 7% in the top ten. The source material was peripheral blood. These TCRs come from a man aged 50-60 years with active or convalescent COVID-19.

CDR3 nucleotides: TGCGCCAGCAGCTTGGAACTAGCGGTCCCCGCGGAGACCCAGTACTTC. Translating it yields CASSLELAVPAETQYF. The chain links TRBV5-1 to TRBJ2-5, with 8 bases matching TRBD2. The CDR3 loop spans 16 amino acids. V was clipped by 0 bases and J by 5 bases; unmatched bases: 9. The germline V gene encodes CDR1 SGHRS and CDR2 YFSETQ.

This clone was counted between two and nine times. The chain uses TRBV30 and TRBJ1-6; D is possibly TRBD1 (6 bases). The CDR3 sequence is 14 residues long. CDR1 and CDR2 from the germline V gene are GTSNPN and SVGIG (reference sequence). Trimming took 3 bases from V and 7 from J, leaving 13 bases between them. The CDR3 here is CAWSVGGPNSPLHF. DNA for the CDR3: TGTGCCTGGAGCGTAGGGGGACCAAATTCACCCCTCCACTTT.

This chain links TRBV27 with TRBJ2-3; D uncertain. V lost 4 bases and J 3 bases, leaving 14 bases between the germline ends. The CDR3 is 15 residues long. Germline lookup yields CDR1 MNHEY and CDR2 SMNVEV (reference sequence). The CDR3 loop reads CASSSPRLRTDTQYF. In DNA form, the CDR3 reads TGTGCCAGCAGTTCGCCCCGATTGAGAACAGATACGCAGTATTTT.

The chain couples TRBV5-1 to TRBJ2-3; tentative D call: TRBD1 (5 bases). Deletions cut 5 bases from V and 3 bases from J, with 19 bases between. Germline-derived CDR1 and CDR2 are SGHRS and YFSETQ. The CDR3 sequence is 16 residues long. CDR3 nucleotides: TGCGCCAGCAGTCGAAACGGGCAGGGTAAAACAGATACGCAGTATTTT. Its translation is CASSRNGQGKTDTQYF. Looking up the rest from reference TRBV5-1 and TRBJ2-3 gives the full variable domain: KAGVTQTPRYLIKTRGQQVTLSCSPISGHRSVSWYQQTPGQGLQFLFEYFSETQRNKGNFPGRFSGRQFSNSRSEMNVSTLELGDSALYLCASSRNGQGKTDTQYFGPGTRLTVL.

The chain links TRBV10-1 to TRBJ2-3; 7 nucleotides agree with TRBD1. In germline, CDR1 is WNHNN, CDR2 SYGVQD (reference sequence). The CDR3 has 15 amino acids. Trimming cost V 2 bases and J 3 bases; bases outside gene matches: 5. Here the CDR3 DNA reads TGCGCCAGCAGTGAGGAGGGGGCGCCGACAGATACGCAGTATTTT. Its translation is CASSEEGAPTDTQYF.

CDR3 protein: CASSFAGTGAHEQYF. The DNA of the CDR3 is TGTGCCAGCAGCTTCGCCGGGACAGGGGCCCACGAGCAGTACTTC. This chain uses TRBV5-4 with TRBJ2-7; 10 bases are shared with TRBD1. Trimming cost V 2 bases and J 5 bases; bases outside gene matches: 7. Germline values: CDR1 SGHNT, CDR2 YYREEE (reference sequence). CDR3 length: 15 amino acids.

In this sample, this clone turned up a few times. The rearrangement joins TRBV11-2 to TRBJ2-2, with 7 bases lining up with TRBD1. Losses at the gene ends were 6 bases for V and 4 bases for J; bases not matched to a gene: 5. Germline CDR1 reads SGHAT; CDR2 reads FQNNGV. The CDR3 spans 14 residues. This CDR3 is CASRFPGGTGELFF. The CDR3 DNA follows: TGTGCCAGCAGATTCCCAGGGGGCACCGGGGAGCTGTTTTTT.

V usage is TRBV7-9 and J usage is TRBJ2-7, with D maybe TRBD1 (5 bases). The germline CDR1 and CDR2 sequences are SEHNR and FQNEAQ (reference sequence). This CDR3 has 12 residues. V shed 4 bases and J shed 3 bases, with 7 bases lying between them. The CDR3 sequence is CASSSQGYEQYV. The CDR3 DNA is TGTGCCAGCAGCTCCCAGGGCTACGAGCAGTACGTC.

The V gene is TRBV6-5, the J gene TRBJ2-5; 9 nucleotides match TRBD1. V lost 11 bases and J lost 5; bases outside the gene matches: 12. This CDR3 has 14 residues. The germline gives CDR1 MNHEY, CDR2 SVGAGI. CDR3 coding DNA: TGTGCCGTCAGGGACAGGGTCGGGGGGGAGACCCAGTACTTC. Encoded protein: CAVRDRVGGETQYF.

The chain joins TRBV2 to TRBJ2-7, with D possibly matching TRBD1 (5 bases). V was cut by 3 bases and J by 2 bases, with 8 bases left in between. The CDR3 runs to 13 residues. Germline assignment: CDR1 SNHLY and CDR2 FYNNEI. The CDR3 DNA is TGTGCCAGCAGTGACAGGGTCGCCTACGAGCAGTACGTC. Protein product: CASSDRVAYEQYV.

This chain connects TRBV19 to TRBJ1-6; 10 bases agree with TRBD1. Losses at the gene ends were 3 bases for V and 7 bases for J; bases not matched to a gene: 3. The CDR3 extends over 15 amino acids. CDR1 is LNHDA, CDR2 SQIVND, per germline (reference sequence). The CDR3 is CASSMGQGLNSPLHF. CDR3 DNA: TGTGCCAGTAGTATGGGACAGGGGTTGAATTCACCCCTCCACTTT.

This sequence joins TRBV27 and TRBJ2-3; perhaps TRBD2 as D (6 bases). The CDR3 totals 15 residues. V lost 6 bases to trimming and J lost 5 bases, with 18 bases between them. Germline V gene data show CDR1 as MNHEY and CDR2 as SMNVEV (reference sequence). The CDR3 nucleotides are TGTGCCAGCAGGAGGGGATGGGACTCCGGAGATACGCAGTATTTT. This translates into CASRRGWDSGDTQYF.

The CDR3 loop reads CASSSQRGSDTQYF. CDR3 bases: TGTGCCAGCAGCTCGCAGCGGGGATCAGATACGCAGTATTTT. The chain joins TRBV7-2 to TRBJ2-3; 7 nucleotides match TRBD2. J was trimmed by 4 bases and V by 4 bases; bases with no gene match: 5. In germline, CDR1 is SGHTA, CDR2 FQGNSA. The CDR3 totals 14 residues.

This sequence joins TRBV2 and TRBJ2-7, with TRBD2 matching over 10 bases. Germline CDR1 reads SNHLY; CDR2 reads FYNNEI. J was trimmed by 6 bases and V by 8 bases; bases with no gene match: 10. CDR3 length: 14 residues. The CDR3 here is CASRGPLAGVEQYF. CDR3 sequence (DNA): TGTGCCAGCCGGGGACCGCTAGCGGGGGTCGAGCAGTACTTC.

This chain links TRBV2 with TRBJ2-1; D is ambiguous. Germline V gene lookup returns CDR1 SNHLY and CDR2 FYNNEI. Trimming left V 4 bases short and J 6 bases short, with 13 bases between. The CDR3 runs to 14 residues. For the CDR3, the DNA is TGTGCCAGCAGTGTGTCAGTACAGAGCAATGAGCAGTTCTTC. Translated: CASSVSVQSNEQFF.

The chain recombines TRBV24-1 with TRBJ2-3; the match to TRBD1 covers 9 bases. Germline trimming cut 6 bases from V and 8 bases from J; bases unmatched to any gene: 14. CDR3 length equals 16 residues. Germline CDR1 KGHDR, CDR2 SFDVKD. Written as DNA, the CDR3 is TGTGCCACCAGTAACGATCCGGGACAGGGAACTGTTACGCAGTATTTT. It translates to CATSNDPGQGTVTQYF.

The CDR3, as DNA: TGTGCCAGCAGCTTCGGGGGGGCAGGAAACATTCAGTACTTC. Protein sequence: CASSFGGAGNIQYF. The V and J genes are TRBV5-4 and TRBJ2-4; 8 bases are a match to TRBD2. The CDR3 covers 14 residues. Germline values: CDR1 SGHNT, CDR2 YYREEE (reference sequence). Germline trimming cut 2 bases from V and 6 bases from J; bases unmatched to any gene: 4.

This rearrangement joins TRBV7-6 to TRBJ2-2, with TRBD2 identical over 10 bases. J lost 6 bases, V lost 5 bases, and 9 bases had no gene match. Germline loops: CDR1 SGHVS, CDR2 FNYEAQ. CDR3 length: 16 amino acids. This chain's CDR3 is CASSDLAGAPPGELFF. CDR3 sequence (DNA): TGTGCCAGCAGCGACCTAGCGGGGGCCCCCCCCGGGGAGCTGTTTTTT.

The chain uses TRBV10-3 and TRBJ2-7, with D tentatively TRBD2 (5 bases). Germline CDR1 is ENHRY and CDR2 is SYGVKD. V lost 2 bases and J 3 bases, leaving 8 bases between the germline ends. CDR3 length equals 13 residues. CDR3 residues: CAISEGLYYEQYV. CDR3 DNA sequence: TGTGCCATCAGTGAGGGACTGTACTACGAGCAGTACGTC.

The chain is built from TRBV11-2 and TRBJ2-5, with 7 nucleotides matching TRBD1. This CDR3 is built from 13 residues. After removal of 5 bases from V and 4 bases from J, the junction contained 4 bases not matched to a gene. From germline, CDR1 is SGHAT and CDR2 FQNNGV. CDR3 amino acids: CASSPRQGETQYF. The CDR3 DNA sequence: TGTGCCAGCAGCCCAAGACAGGGAGAGACCCAGTACTTC.

The chain carries TRBV5-4 and TRBJ2-5; 12 bases match TRBD2. The CDR3 runs 15 residues. Germline V lookup: CDR1 SGHNT, CDR2 YYREEE (reference sequence). V was pared by 2 bases and J by 5 bases, with 4 bases of the junction left unmatched. The CDR3 sequence: CASSFTSGGTETQYF. In DNA, the CDR3 is TGTGCCAGCAGCTTCACTAGCGGGGGGACGGAGACCCAGTACTTC.

The chain recombines TRBV5-1 with TRBJ2-3, with a weak D call TRBD2 (6 bases). Germline V gene sequence: CDR1 SGHRS, CDR2 YFSETQ. Between the trimmed V and J ends, which lost 4 bases and 3 bases, there was a span of 21 bases. The CDR3 is 17 residues long. This chain's CDR3 is CASSQGAGMEGTDTQYF. The DNA for the CDR3 is TGCGCCAGCAGCCAAGGGGCGGGGATGGAGGGAACAGATACGCAGTATTTT.

The V and J genes are TRBV4-1 and TRBJ1-2; 9 nucleotides match TRBD1. Trimming removed 3 bases from V and 6 bases from J; junction bases left unmatched: 17. CDR3 length: 18 amino acids. CDR1 and CDR2 (germline): MGHRA, YSYEKL. In DNA form, the CDR3 reads TGCGCCAGCAGCCACCCCCCGACAGGGGGACCTCGGAAAGATGGCTACACCTTC. Its protein is CASSHPPTGGPRKDGYTF.

The chain carries TRBV28 and TRBJ1-1; TRBD1 matches at 8 bases. The CDR3 sequence is 14 residues long. V shed 6 bases, J shed 1 base, and the junction held 4 bases outside the gene matches. Germline assignment: CDR1 MDHEN and CDR2 SYDVKM. CDR3 loop: CASRRQGSNTEAFF. CDR3 coding DNA: TGTGCCAGCAGACGACAGGGGTCGAACACTGAAGCTTTCTTT.

The J gene is TRBJ2-3, the V gene TRBV10-1, with D hard to call. CDR3 size: 14 residues. Germline lookup yields CDR1 WNHNN and CDR2 SYGVQD (reference sequence). V lost 0 bases, J lost 7 bases, and 11 bases lay in between. CDR3 nucleotides: TGCGCCAGCAGTGAGTCGGGCCCATTCAATACGCAGTATTTT. Amino acids: CASSESGPFNTQYF.